Below are 13 T cell receptor beta chains sequenced from a single sample in a study of T cell responses to AZD1222 COVID-19 vaccine. Clones were read by immunoSEQ multiplex PCR, and TCRdb kept only the in-frame ones, dropping some. The sample holds over 150,000 clones, about 91% seen once. The starting material was peripheral blood, obtained on day 0 of MenACWY control vaccination. The source is an adult in good health.

The chain joins TRBV18 to TRBJ1-5; TRBD1 matches 9 bases. The CDR3 is 15 residues long. The trim removed 5 bases at V and 7 bases at J, leaving 9 bases unmatched. Germline lookup yields CDR1 KGHSH and CDR2 LQKENI. The CDR3 sequence is CASSTGGALVQPQHF. The CDR3 DNA sequence: TGTGCCAGCTCAACAGGGGGCGCGTTAGTCCAGCCCCAGCATTTT. The full variable domain, its missing parts supplied by reference TRBV18 and TRBJ1-5, is NAGVMQNPRHLVRRRGQEARLRCSPMKGHSHVYWYRQLPEEGLKFMVYLQKENIIDESGMPKERFSAEFPKEGPSILRIQQVVRGDSAAYFCASSTGGALVQPQHFGDGTRLSIL.

This chain links TRBV24-1 with TRBJ2-7; 8 bases fit TRBD1. J gave up 2 bases and V 2 bases, and 7 bases lay outside the gene matches. This CDR3 spans 16 amino acids. Germline values: CDR1 KGHDR, CDR2 SFDVKD. CDR3 amino acids: CATSDSWTGKPYEQYF. CDR3 in DNA: TGTGCCACCAGTGATTCGTGGACAGGGAAGCCCTACGAGCAGTACTTC.

The rearrangement links TRBV11-1 to TRBJ1-6; 8 nucleotides agree with TRBD1. Germline V lookup: CDR1 SGHAT, CDR2 FQDESV (reference sequence). The CDR3 length is 14 residues. The trim removed 5 bases at V and 7 bases at J, leaving 4 bases unmatched. CDR3 bases: TGTGCCAGCAGCCTAAACAGGGGGAATTCACCCCTCCACTTT. Translating gives CASSLNRGNSPLHF. The full variable domain, rest sourced from reference TRBV11-1 and TRBJ1-6, is EAEVAQSPRYKITEKSQAVAFWCDPISGHATLYWYRQILGQGPELLVQFQDESVVDDSQLPKDRFSAERLKGVDSTLKIQPAELGDSAMYLCASSLNRGNSPLHFGNGTRLTVT.

J is TRBJ1-1 and V is TRBV20-1, with D unresolved. Germline lookup yields CDR1 DFQATT and CDR2 SNEGSKA (reference sequence). The CDR3 is made up of 11 amino acids. Trimming shortened V by 5 bases and J by 0 bases, and 4 bases separated the two germline ends. This chain's CDR3 is CSAVLNTEAFF. As DNA, the CDR3 is TGCAGTGCTGTCCTGAACACTGAAGCTTTCTTT.

The genes are TRBV10-3 and TRBJ2-1; tentatively, D is TRBD1 or TRBD2 (5 bases each). CDR3 length equals 16 residues. Trimming pared 9 bases from V and 3 bases from J, leaving 21 bases between. CDR1 is ENHRY, CDR2 SYGVKD, per germline. The CDR3 protein is CAISSAGTVSYNEQFF. In DNA, the CDR3 is TGTGCCATAAGCTCCGCCGGGACGGTGAGCTACAATGAGCAGTTCTTC.

This sequence joins TRBV6-2 or TRBV6-3 and TRBJ1-5; D gene uncertain. The CDR3 sequence is 13 residues long. Trimming removed 0 bases at V and 6 bases at J, with 6 bases between. Germline V CDR1 and CDR2: MNHEY, SVGEGT. In DNA, the CDR3 is TGTGCCAGCAGTTACTCGGGCCCTCAGCCCCAGCATTTT. Encoded protein: CASSYSGPQPQHF.

This rearrangement joins TRBV7-6 to TRBJ1-3, with TRBD1 matching over 7 bases. Germline V gene data show CDR1 as SGHVS and CDR2 as FNYEAQ. The ends lost 5 bases at V and 0 bases at J; junction bases unmatched: 7. The CDR3 contains 16 residues. The CDR3 region has the DNA TGTGCCAGCAGCCCCGACAGGGTTGGCTCTGGAAACACCATATATTTT. Its translation: CASSPDRVGSGNTIYF.

A few counts support this clone. This rearrangement joins TRBV4-3 to TRBJ2-3; D is unresolved. V was cut by 2 bases and J by 0 bases, with 3 bases left in between. Germline V gene sequence: CDR1 LGHNA, CDR2 YSLEER. The CDR3 consists of 13 residues. The CDR3 loop reads CASSQQSTDTQYF. In DNA form, the CDR3 reads TGCGCCAGCAGCCAACAGAGCACAGATACGCAGTATTTT.

The genes are TRBV5-4 and TRBJ2-1, with D uncertain. With 4 bases removed from V and 8 bases from J, the gap between germline ends came to 7 bases. Germline CDR1 and CDR2: SGHNT and YYREEE (reference sequence). The CDR3 runs 11 residues. The CDR3 DNA reads as TGTGCCAGCAGCCTGTTAGATGAGCAGTTCTTC. Translating it yields CASSLLDEQFF.

The chain employs TRBV6-5 and TRBJ1-1; D is undetermined. CDR3 length: 15 amino acids. Germline lookup yields CDR1 MNHEY and CDR2 SVGAGI. Trimming removed 7 bases at V and 4 bases at J, with 19 bases between. CDR3 in amino acids: CASTRPGDGGTEAFF. Here the CDR3 DNA reads TGTGCCAGCACCCGACCCGGGGATGGCGGCACTGAAGCTTTCTTT.

The rearrangement joins TRBV24-1 to TRBJ2-1; 13 positions agree with TRBD2. J lost 3 bases, V lost 4 bases, and 8 bases had no gene match. Germline CDR1 reads KGHDR; CDR2 reads SFDVKD. This CDR3 comprises 18 residues. In nucleotides, the CDR3 is TGTGCCACCAGTGACCCCTCCGGGACTAGCGGGATCTACAATGAGCAGTTCTTC. Protein sequence: CATSDPSGTSGIYNEQFF.

The chain is built from TRBV19 and TRBJ1-1; 7 bases are shared with TRBD1. CDR1 LNHDA and CDR2 SQIVND come from the germline V gene (reference sequence). The CDR3 is 15 residues long. V shed 8 bases and J 10 bases; nucleotides not matched to a gene: 19. CDR3 DNA sequence: TGTGCCAGTTCGAACGACAGGGCCCGCGGGAGCGTAGCTTTCTTT. Amino acid sequence: CASSNDRARGSVAFF.

The rearrangement uses TRBV29-1 and TRBJ1-1; 7 nucleotides match TRBD1. With 5 bases clipped from V and 2 bases from J, the junction kept 14 bases outside the gene matches. The CDR3 consists of 16 residues. Germline V lookup: CDR1 SQVTM, CDR2 ANQGSEA. The CDR3 spells CSVYRGRRGGNTEAFF. The CDR3 region has the DNA TGCAGCGTTTATCGGGGGCGCAGGGGGGGAAACACTGAAGCTTTCTTT.